These T cell receptor beta chains were read from a single sample in a study of human CD8 memory T cell subsets. No DNA is given; TCRdb re-called the 5' RACE reads and lists each CDR3 protein once. Its clone listing holds about 9,300 distinct CDR3 sequences. The specimen sequenced was CD8+ T cells from PBMCs. These receptors were obtained from a human donor in good health. Each CDR3 is given with its conserved first and last residue. Size tells how often a clone was seen (once, few, many) or the class of an expanded clone, and some rows leave it out.

cdr3_aa: CAWRRQANYGYTF
j_call: TRBJ1-2
clone_size: NA
v_call: TRBV30

cdr3_aa: CASSSRLAGAGANVLTF
j_call: TRBJ2-6
clone_size: NA
v_call: TRBV5-1

cdr3_aa: CASSFLLLPYEQYF
j_call: TRBJ2-7
clone_size: NA
v_call: TRBV27

cdr3_aa: CASSLGGGSQPGPAFF
j_call: TRBJ1-1
clone_size: medium-sized
v_call: TRBV13

cdr3_aa: CASSLVSVIDQPQHF
j_call: TRBJ1-5
clone_size: medium-sized
v_call: TRBV28

cdr3_aa: CSVRRETGELFF
j_call: TRBJ2-2
clone_size: NA
v_call: TRBV29-1

cdr3_aa: CASSLTGQGKQETQYF
j_call: TRBJ2-5
clone_size: NA
v_call: TRBV28

cdr3_aa: CSAKDYSSSYEQYF
j_call: TRBJ2-7
clone_size: NA
v_call: TRBV20-1

cdr3_aa: CASSAHLAESSYNEQFF
j_call: TRBJ2-1
clone_size: NA
v_call: TRBV19

cdr3_aa: CASKPGQTNTEAFF
j_call: TRBJ1-1
clone_size: NA
v_call: TRBV7-9

cdr3_aa: CASSLHPPLGEQFF
j_call: TRBJ2-1
clone_size: NA
v_call: TRBV7-3

cdr3_aa: CASSVAGQSSYEQYF
j_call: TRBJ2-7
clone_size: NA
v_call: TRBV9

cdr3_aa: CSAWDRANTGELFF
j_call: TRBJ2-2
clone_size: NA
v_call: TRBV20-1

cdr3_aa: CASSQDRVAQFF
j_call: TRBJ2-1
clone_size: NA
v_call: TRBV4-2

cdr3_aa: CAWTWYRGQGNSYEQYF
j_call: TRBJ2-7
clone_size: NA
v_call: TRBV30

cdr3_aa: CASKGQGNQPQHF
j_call: TRBJ1-5
clone_size: NA
v_call: TRBV7-9

cdr3_aa: CASSPTGPPDTQYF
j_call: TRBJ2-3
clone_size: medium-sized
v_call: TRBV28

cdr3_aa: CASSSIPPGQEISYEQYF
j_call: TRBJ2-7
clone_size: NA
v_call: TRBV5-1

cdr3_aa: CSVKGGDKNIQYF
j_call: TRBJ2-4
clone_size: medium-sized
v_call: TRBV29-1

cdr3_aa: CAWSVLDRAPYEQYF
j_call: TRBJ2-7
clone_size: NA
v_call: TRBV30

cdr3_aa: CASSYGTSGRARTQYF
j_call: TRBJ2-3
clone_size: NA
v_call: TRBV6-2/TRBV6-3

cdr3_aa: CASSQADSYEQYF
j_call: TRBJ2-7
clone_size: NA
v_call: TRBV6-1

cdr3_aa: CASSSENSYEQYF
j_call: TRBJ2-7
clone_size: NA
v_call: TRBV6-6

cdr3_aa: CATSDLINEQFF
j_call: TRBJ2-1
clone_size: medium-sized
v_call: TRBV24-1

cdr3_aa: CASSYEGLRNEQFF
j_call: TRBJ2-1
clone_size: NA
v_call: TRBV6-2/TRBV6-3

cdr3_aa: CASRPLAGGPETQYF
j_call: TRBJ2-5
clone_size: NA
v_call: TRBV14

cdr3_aa: CASSLSGPTDEQFF
j_call: TRBJ2-1
clone_size: NA
v_call: TRBV5-1

cdr3_aa: CASSYPSDRVNEQFF
j_call: TRBJ2-1
clone_size: NA
v_call: TRBV6-6

cdr3_aa: CAVGNGGNYEQYF
j_call: TRBJ2-7
clone_size: NA
v_call: TRBV10-3

cdr3_aa: CASRKNTGELFF
j_call: TRBJ2-2
clone_size: medium-sized
v_call: TRBV5-1

cdr3_aa: CSVVPRLAGDTDTQYF
j_call: TRBJ2-3
clone_size: NA
v_call: TRBV29-1

cdr3_aa: CASSFSSGSSYNEQFF
j_call: TRBJ2-1
clone_size: NA
v_call: TRBV27

cdr3_aa: CSARDIGTSSYEQYF
j_call: TRBJ2-7
clone_size: NA
v_call: TRBV20-1

cdr3_aa: CASSLPREGPGRETQYF
j_call: TRBJ2-5
clone_size: NA
v_call: TRBV5-4